This entry lists 25 T cell receptor beta chains sequenced from one sample in a study of control samples from healthy donors and cancer patients. Repertoires were generated with immunoSEQ multiplex PCR, while TCRdb's copy carries only in-frame clones and drops some. This table holds approximately 140,000 clones, about 90% found once. The sequenced sample was blood. All receptors come from a man in his late teens or twenties in good health.

The CDR3 spells CASSLTTTNYGYTF. CDR3 in DNA: TGTGCCAGCAGCTTGACAACAACGAACTATGGCTACACCTTC. This chain connects TRBV5-6 to TRBJ1-2; unclear D gene. The V end lost 1 base, the J end lost 2 bases, and 9 bases lay between the germline ends. The CDR3 extends over 14 amino acids. Germline CDR1 and CDR2: SGHDT and YYEEEE.

Only a few counts were recorded for this clone. V is TRBV5-3 and J is TRBJ2-7; D is perhaps TRBD2 (5 bases). TRBV5-3 is flagged as an ORF with uncertain function. V dropped 5 bases and J dropped 3 bases, with 24 bases sitting between them. The CDR3 consists of 17 residues. The CDR3 loop reads CARRYSRRSVGSYEQYF. The CDR3 nucleotides read TGTGCCAGAAGATATAGTCGTCGTTCGGTAGGGAGCTACGAGCAGTACTTC.

The chain employs TRBV19 and TRBJ2-1, with D tentatively TRBD1 or TRBD2 (6 bases each). The CDR3 has 15 amino acids. Germline V gene sequence: CDR1 LNHDA, CDR2 SQIVND (reference sequence). V gave up 4 bases and J gave up 1 base, with 11 bases separating them. This CDR3 is CASSKSGASYNEQFF. The CDR3 nucleotides read TGTGCCAGTAGTAAGTCGGGGGCATCCTACAATGAGCAGTTCTTC.

The chain has TRBV5-4 and TRBJ2-1; 10 bases are shared with TRBD2. V gave up 3 bases and J gave up 4 bases; unmatched junction bases: 4. CDR3 length equals 15 residues. CDR1 and CDR2 from the germline V gene are SGHNT and YYREEE (reference sequence). CDR3 in amino acids: CASSYGLAAYNEQFF. The CDR3 region has the DNA TGTGCCAGCAGCTATGGACTAGCGGCATACAATGAGCAGTTCTTC.

This chain links TRBV7-9 with TRBJ2-5; TRBD2 matches at 7 bases. The CDR3 consists of 14 residues. Trimming cost V 0 bases and J 5 bases; bases outside gene matches: 3. CDR1 is SEHNR, CDR2 FQNEAQ, per germline (reference sequence). The CDR3 coding sequence is TGTGCCAGCAGCTTAGCATCCGGGAGGGAGACCCAGTACTTC. Translated: CASSLASGRETQYF.

This rearrangement joins TRBV30 to TRBJ1-1, with D possibly being TRBD1 (6 bases). Trimming left V 2 bases short and J 8 bases short, with 15 bases between. This CDR3 spans 13 amino acids. Germline CDR1 GTSNPN, CDR2 SVGIG (reference sequence). The DNA of the CDR3 is TGTGCCTGGAGTCCCCAAAAACAGGGAGAAGCTTTCTTT. Its protein product is CAWSPQKQGEAFF.

The CDR3: CASSPNGGNTYNEQFF. CDR3 DNA sequence: TGTGCCAGCTCACCAAATGGCGGGAACACCTACAATGAGCAGTTCTTC. The chain couples TRBV18 to TRBJ2-1; possible D gene TRBD2, 6 bases. This CDR3 is built from 16 residues. Germline V gene sequence: CDR1 KGHSH, CDR2 LQKENI. Trimming took off 2 bases at V and 2 bases at J, with 13 bases between the two ends.

The chain combines TRBV6-5 with TRBJ2-3, with TRBD1 as a possible D gene (5 bases). V dropped 10 bases and J dropped 3 bases, with 17 bases sitting between them. The germline CDR1 and CDR2 sequences are MNHEY and SVGAGI. This CDR3 spans 14 amino acids. CDR3 in DNA: TGTGCCACCAAAGACAGAGGACAAACAGATACGCAGTATTTT. This gives the protein CATKDRGQTDTQYF.

The chain combines TRBV19 with TRBJ2-2, with D perhaps matching TRBD1 (6 bases). V lost 0 bases, J lost 6 bases, and 17 bases lay in between. This CDR3 comprises 17 residues. From germline, CDR1 is LNHDA and CDR2 SQIVND (reference sequence). The CDR3 nucleotides are TGTGCCAGTAGTATAGATAGCAGAACAGGGACCCCCGGGGAGCTGTTTTTT. Residues: CASSIDSRTGTPGELFF.

J is TRBJ2-5 and V is TRBV7-2; 8 positions agree with TRBD2. The CDR3 contains 15 residues. Germline V lookup: CDR1 SGHTA, CDR2 FQGNSA. J lost 1 base, V lost 5 bases, and 6 bases had no gene match. This CDR3 is CASSDPAGVQETQYF. The CDR3 DNA follows: TGTGCCAGCAGCGACCCAGCGGGGGTCCAAGAGACCCAGTACTTC.

This clone appeared a few times. This chain connects TRBV5-4 to TRBJ2-4; D might be TRBD2 (6 bases). Germline lookup yields CDR1 SGHNT and CDR2 YYREEE (reference sequence). The CDR3 totals 15 residues. The V end was cut by 7 bases, the J end by 3 bases, with 17 bases between. The DNA for the CDR3 is TGTGCCAGCTCCGCCGGGGGAGAGGGCAAAAACATTCAGTACTTC. Translated: CASSAGGEGKNIQYF.

The CDR3 nucleotides read TGTGCTAGTGCCTGGGACATCCAAGAGACCCAGTACTTC. It codes for CASAWDIQETQYF. The chain links TRBV12-5 to TRBJ2-5, with D possibly being TRBD1 (6 bases). The ends were cut back, 7 bases at V and 1 base at J, with 10 bases in the middle. This CDR3 comprises 13 residues. Looked up from germline, CDR1 is LGHNT and CDR2 is FRNRAP.

The rearrangement links TRBV5-1 to TRBJ1-4; D remains unclear. Germline CDR1 is SGHRS and CDR2 is YFSETQ. CDR3 length: 15 residues. V was cut by 0 bases and J by 4 bases, with 10 bases left in between. CDR3 nucleotide sequence: TGCGCCAGCAGCTTGGCGGGCGGCTATAATGAAAAACTGTTTTTT. It encodes CASSLAGGYNEKLFF. Full variable domain (rest looked up from reference TRBV5-1 and TRBJ1-4): KAGVTQTPRYLIKTRGQQVTLSCSPISGHRSVSWYQQTPGQGLQFLFEYFSETQRNKGNFPGRFSGRQFSNSRSEMNVSTLELGDSALYLCASSLAGGYNEKLFFGSGTQLSVL.

The CDR3: CASSPTLTYEQYF. CDR3 DNA sequence: TGTGCCAGCAGCCCTACATTGACCTACGAGCAGTACTTC. The chain combines TRBV7-9 with TRBJ2-7; the D is unclear. Deletions cut 5 bases from V and 2 bases from J, with 10 bases between. CDR3 size: 13 residues. The V gene's germline CDR1 is SEHNR and CDR2 FQNEAQ (reference sequence).

This clone showed up just once. This sequence joins TRBV30 and TRBJ1-6; D call uncertain. The germline CDR1 and CDR2 sequences are GTSNPN and SVGIG (reference sequence). CDR3 length: 14 residues. Trimming stripped 2 bases from V and 4 bases from J, with 9 bases between. CDR3 residues: CAWSSSRYNSPLHF. The DNA of the CDR3 is TGTGCCTGGAGTTCTAGCCGTTATAATTCACCCCTCCACTTT.

This clone was counted a single time. This rearrangement joins TRBV6-2 or TRBV6-3 to TRBJ2-5; D not certain. From germline, CDR1 is MNHEY and CDR2 SVGEGT. The CDR3 extends over 15 amino acids. Trimming pared 2 bases from V and 2 bases from J, leaving 12 bases between. CDR3: CASSYLTDPQETQYF. DNA for the CDR3: TGTGCCAGCAGTTACCTTACAGACCCACAAGAGACCCAGTACTTC.

The chain couples TRBV28 to TRBJ2-5; D may be TRBD2 (7 bases). Germline CDR1 MDHEN, CDR2 SYDVKM. The length of the CDR3 is 12 residues. Trimming pared 3 bases from V and 12 bases from J, leaving 14 bases between. The chain's CDR3 is CASSLGGAGKYF. The CDR3 nucleotides are TGTGCCAGCAGTTTGGGGGGGGCCGGGAAGTACTTC.

This clone was counted once. The chain has TRBV7-2 and TRBJ2-5, with TRBD2 matching over 13 bases. Germline CDR1 is SGHTA and CDR2 is FQGNSA. Trimming at V came to 3 bases and at J to 4 bases, leaving 5 bases not matched to a gene. The CDR3 extends over 16 amino acids. CDR3 nucleotide sequence: TGTGCCAGCAGCTTTTCTTGGACTAGCGGGAGAGAGACCCAGTACTTC. Residues: CASSFSWTSGRETQYF.

Written as DNA, the CDR3 is TGTGCCTGGAGTGTACGGAGGTTTGAAAAACTGTTTTTT. It encodes CAWSVRRFEKLFF. The V call is TRBV30, the J call TRBJ1-4; D not certain. The CDR3 is made up of 13 amino acids. The V end lost 0 bases, the J end lost 7 bases, and 9 bases lay between the germline ends. Germline CDR1 GTSNPN, CDR2 SVGIG (reference sequence).

The rearrangement uses TRBV7-9 and TRBJ1-5; the D is unclear. This CDR3 has 13 amino acids. Germline-derived CDR1 and CDR2 are SEHNR and FQNEAQ (reference sequence). The V end was cut by 8 bases, the J end by 3 bases, with 11 bases between. CDR3 sequence: CASGGQLNQPQHF. The CDR3 DNA is TGTGCCAGCGGCGGGCAGCTCAATCAGCCCCAGCATTTT.

V gene TRBV12-5 combines with J gene TRBJ2-2; no clear D. With 0 bases removed from V and 2 bases from J, the gap between germline ends came to 4 bases. The germline gives CDR1 LGHNT, CDR2 FRNRAP. The CDR3 loop spans 14 amino acids. This CDR3 reads CASGLVVNTGELFF. CDR3 DNA sequence: TGTGCTAGTGGTTTGGTGGTCAACACCGGGGAGCTGTTTTTT.

V gene TRBV11-2 combines with J gene TRBJ2-5; possibly TRBD2 for D (6 bases). CDR3 length equals 15 residues. Germline V CDR1 and CDR2: SGHAT, FQNNGV. Trimming left V 2 bases short and J 5 bases short, with 15 bases between. The CDR3 sequence is CASSLRGEIMETQYF. Written as DNA, the CDR3 is TGTGCCAGCAGCTTACGCGGGGAGATAATGGAGACCCAGTACTTC.

The chain joins TRBV19 to TRBJ1-5, with 7 bases fitting TRBD1. The CDR3 has 16 residues. Germline CDR1 and CDR2: LNHDA and SQIVND (reference sequence). The trim removed 1 base at V and 4 bases at J, leaving 7 bases unmatched. This chain's CDR3 is CASSIVGGGRNQPQHF. The CDR3 DNA reads TGTGCCAGTAGTATAGTGGGAGGGGGCAGGAATCAGCCCCAGCATTTT.

This chain connects TRBV4-1 to TRBJ2-7; D gene unclear. CDR3 length: 13 amino acids. CDR1 and CDR2 (germline): MGHRA, YSYEKL. Trimming removed 0 bases from V and 4 bases from J, with 7 bases in between. The CDR3 protein is CASSQDPTYEQYF. In nucleotides, the CDR3 is TGCGCCAGCAGCCAAGATCCCACATACGAGCAGTACTTC.

The rearrangement joins TRBV7-3 to TRBJ2-2; TRBD1 matches at 9 bases. This CDR3 comprises 17 residues. Looked up from germline, CDR1 is SGHTA and CDR2 is FQGTGA. With V trimmed by 6 bases and J by 5 bases, 13 bases remained unmatched. The CDR3 DNA is TGTGCCAGCAGTCCCTTCACAGGGGGCGGGTTGACCGGGGAGCTGTTTTTT. This codes for CASSPFTGGGLTGELFF.